Detailed here is one T cell receptor (beta chain). The antigen it recognizes is unknown. Per-base qualities were not stored, and no clone one base away is much larger. The immunoSEQ Assay, a bias-controlled multiplex PCR, was used to amplify TCRbeta CDR3 regions from genomic DNA. As for how the authors treated the data: Nucleated cell counts per sample were estimated from amplification of reference gene primers within the assay. To quantify the absolute abundance of each unique TCRbeta CDR3 rearrangement, sequence reads were collapsed and filtered. Productive Simpson clonality was computed per sample as the square root of Simpson's diversity index over productive rearrangements. TCRdb re-hosts the immuneACCESS table, in-frame sequences only. Its copies lack some clones; in the studies checked, an unresolved V gene accounts for under half of them, and the cause for the rest is not known. V and J calls and clone size follow that table, whereas D and trimming were derived from the DNA. This sample lists 200,000 to 250,000 clones; roughly 86% were detected once. The leading ten clones occupy approximately 8% of the sample.

The CDR3 starts with the cysteine, ends with the phenylalanine, and has 13 residues. Only the CDR3 part of the read is kept: 39 bases, read in frame from the first base. At the junction V is shortened by 7 bases and J by 8 bases, with 17 bases in between. The germline V gene (reference sequence) supplies CDR1 LNHDA and CDR2 SQIVND. This specimen comes from a study of blood T cell repertoires in COVID-19 (dated by TCRdb to 2020 to 2022). General notes on the study: The collaborator samples originated in the United States, Italy and Spain and spanned the acute and convalescent phases of COVID-19. Deeply sampled blood TCRbeta repertoires from subjects exposed to, actively infected with, or recovered from COVID-19 were included in the dataset. Nearly every sample came with metadata listing a de-identified subject ID, COVID-19 status, age in years and sex. The prospective study material was composed of cDNA or gDNA derived from T cells, B-cell-depleted T cells, or PBMCs. The samples were drawn from two sources: the first 160 participants of the ongoing ImmuneRACE study, and approximately 1,300 subjects contributed by 6 global collaborators. The repertoires were released in a freely available public database intended as a resource for research on the immune response to SARS-CoV-2. Where available, HLA class I and class II types were taken from metadata supplied by the sample provider and were not determined by assay-based typing. Results the study describes overall, beyond this receptor: Clinical and demographic metadata were provided uncurated, with the amount varying by source and participant.

Whole blood was collected in K2EDTA tubes by collaborating institutions according to the institutions' own protocols. Collaborator samples were shipped for TCRbeta analysis as frozen whole blood, isolated PBMCs, or DNA extracted from either sample type. The V and J genes are TRBV19 and TRBJ1-2, with a weak D call of TRBD1 (5 bases match). The specimen was peripheral blood. This TCR was sampled from a woman aged 45-59 years with active or convalescent COVID-19. The nucleotide sequence is TGTGCCAGTATGAGGCAGGGCTTGCTCGGCTACACCTTC. Its translation is CASMRQGLLGYTF.